This entry is about one T cell receptor (beta chain). The sample originates from a study of blood T cell repertoires in COVID-19. Original analysis: Amplified reference gene primers provided the basis for estimating nucleated cell counts. Produced via immunoSEQ multiplex PCR; TCRdb's table is partial and in-frame only. The V and J calls and the clone size are those of that table, but D and trimming were determined from the DNA. The sample contains tens of thousands of clones, 89% of which appear only once. The sequencing sample was made of peripheral blood. This clonotype was obtained from a woman aged 55-69 years with COVID-19, enrolled during active disease.

CDR3 nucleotide sequence: TGTGCCAGCAGCTGGGGGACTAGCGGGAGTACGCAGTACTTC. Translated, it gives CASSWGTSGSTQYF. The V gene is TRBV7-9, the J gene TRBJ2-7, with 14 bases fitting TRBD2. Looked up from germline, CDR1 is SEHNR and CDR2 is FQNEAQ (reference sequence). The ends lost 4 bases at V and 9 bases at J; junction bases unmatched: 5. The CDR3 contains 14 residues.